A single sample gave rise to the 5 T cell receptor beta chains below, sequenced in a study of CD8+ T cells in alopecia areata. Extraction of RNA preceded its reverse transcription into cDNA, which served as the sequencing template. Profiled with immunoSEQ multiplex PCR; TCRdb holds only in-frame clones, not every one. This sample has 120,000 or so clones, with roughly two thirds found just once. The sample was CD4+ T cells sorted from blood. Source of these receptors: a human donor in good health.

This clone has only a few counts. CDR3 in DNA: TGCGCCAGCAGCCAAGGCACGGACCGTCTTGGGACTGAAGCTTTCTTT. It codes for CASSQGTDRLGTEAFF. The gene calls are TRBV4-1 and TRBJ1-1, with D unclear. The CDR3 loop spans 16 amino acids. Trimming cost V 1 base and J 5 bases, with 17 bases left between them. Germline values: CDR1 MGHRA, CDR2 YSYEKL.

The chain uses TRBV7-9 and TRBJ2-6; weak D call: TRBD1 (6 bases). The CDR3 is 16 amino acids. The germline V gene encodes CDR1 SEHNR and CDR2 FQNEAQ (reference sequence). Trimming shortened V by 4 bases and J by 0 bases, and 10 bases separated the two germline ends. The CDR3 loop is CASSSSGASGANVLTF. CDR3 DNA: TGTGCCAGCAGCTCCTCAGGGGCCTCTGGGGCCAACGTCCTGACTTTC.

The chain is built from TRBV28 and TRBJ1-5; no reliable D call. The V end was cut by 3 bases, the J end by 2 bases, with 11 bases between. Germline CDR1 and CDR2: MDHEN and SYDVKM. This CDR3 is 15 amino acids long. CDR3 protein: CASSFTGYGNQPQHF. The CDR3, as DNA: TGTGCCAGCAGTTTTACTGGGTACGGCAATCAGCCCCAGCATTTT.

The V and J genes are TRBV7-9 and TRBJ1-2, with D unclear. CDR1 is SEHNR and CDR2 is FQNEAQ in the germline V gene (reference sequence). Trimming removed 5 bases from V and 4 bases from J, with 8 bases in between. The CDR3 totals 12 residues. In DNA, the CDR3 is TGTGCCAGCAGCCCCGGGATCTATGGCTACACCTTC. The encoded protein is CASSPGIYGYTF.

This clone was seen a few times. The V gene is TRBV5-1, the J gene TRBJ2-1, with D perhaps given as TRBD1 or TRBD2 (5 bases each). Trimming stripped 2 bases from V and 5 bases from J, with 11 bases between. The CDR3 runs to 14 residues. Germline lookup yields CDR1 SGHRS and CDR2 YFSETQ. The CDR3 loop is CASSFTRGNNEQFF. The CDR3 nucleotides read TGCGCCAGCAGCTTCACGAGGGGAAACAATGAGCAGTTCTTC.